This T cell receptor beta chain was recovered during a study of control samples from healthy donors and cancer patients (dated by TCRdb to the early 2020s). Trimming costs V 5 bases and J 3 bases, and their ends lie 11 bases apart. The CDR3 numbers 13 residues from cysteine through phenylalanine. Only the CDR3 DNA stays, 39 bases, in frame from base 1. Via the germline V gene, CDR1 is MGHRA and CDR2 YSYEKL. The library was generated by the immunoSEQ multiplex PCR assay. TCRdb's version of the immuneACCESS table is confined to in-frame rearrangements and falls short of the full clone set. An unresolved V gene accounts for under half of the shortfall where checked; the remainder is of unknown origin. The sample table holds roughly 89,000 clones, of which 90% to 95% were seen once. About 16% of the sample lies in the top ten. Regarding this clone: Its antigen is not yet known. Base-call qualities are not available, and no considerably larger clone is one nucleotide away.

Sequencing was performed on blood. The TCR comes from a man in his forties or fifties in good health. The sequence joins TRBV4-1 to TRBJ2-7, with a tentative D gene TRBD1 over 6 matching bases. The DNA reads as follows: TGCGCCAGCAGCAAAGGGGACATCTACGAGCAGTACTTC. Its protein product is CASSKGDIYEQYF.